The present entry profiles one TCR beta chain with its context. This receptor's antigen is unknown. One base away there is no much larger clone; base qualities are not given. CDR1 and CDR2 were assigned from the germline V gene as MDHEN and SYDVKM. The junction shows trimming of 6 bases on V and 5 bases on J, and the gene matches do not reach 12 bases of it. The CDR3 has 16 amino acids, counting the end cysteine and phenylalanine. The entry retains the CDR3 DNA only, 48 bases that are in frame from base 1. The donors were healthy, HIV-negative adults with no recently reported acute infections or vaccinations. Only Caucasian adults living in Nashville, Tennessee, USA were represented among the donors. CD4+ T cells were enriched through magnetic negative selection, after which naive cells were positively selected on CD45RA and the remaining negative fraction served as the memory subset. After blood collection by leukapheresis, PBMCs were isolated using Ficoll-Histopaque density gradient centrifugation and then cryopreserved in the vapor phase of liquid nitrogen. Purity and quantity of every magnetically sorted T cell population were checked by analytical flow cytometry. Each sorted fraction had its genomic DNA isolated and then quantified by UV absorbance on a Nanodrop 2000c.

The source of the sample is a study of shared clonotypes between healthy human individuals (dated by TCRdb to the early 2020s). General notes on the study: The cohort included a few men and a couple of women between 18 and 49 years of age. For each donor, CD4 naive and CD4 memory were each run on three plates, CD8 naive on two plates, and CD8 memory on one plate. To increase sequencing depth and limit assay-specific biases, different laboratories used diverse techniques to prepare libraries and sequence TCR repertoires. Between about 0.94 and 10 billion PBMCs per donor were obtained by leukapheresis. To estimate repertoire size and how much clonotypes are shared between individuals, the study performed deep sequencing of blood TCR repertoires from five healthy adults.

The research as a whole found: Across a handful of donors, 5% to 6% of naive CD4, approximately 3.5% of naive CD8, 2.3% of memory CD4, and 0.4% to 0.45% of memory CD8 clonotypes were shared. Sampling was restricted to blood, and TCR repertoires in tissue are likely to differ from TCR repertoires in blood. Naive subsets generally had larger estimated clonotype richness than memory subsets. Based on pairwise subsampling, the degree of clonotype sharing among donors was expected to be affected by sequencing depth. Clonotypes shared by all four sorted-subset donors showed higher generation probabilities than non-shared clonotypes. Rarefaction of sorted-subset datasets indicated incomplete sequencing despite the large sequencing depth. The genetic and exposure-history diversity represented was limited by the small number of donors.

TCR CDR3 regions were amplified from genomic DNA by multiplex PCR using the deep immunoSEQ assay. Extracted genomic DNA from each cell subset was distributed evenly across all wells of several immunoSEQ 96-well plates, and each plate was treated as a replicate. For sorted subsets, each replicate PCR was loaded with 200 ng genomic DNA, equivalent to 30,000 or so T cell genomes. Purified libraries were quantified with a Qubit 3.0 fluorometer, sized on a Bioanalyzer 2100, and re-quantified with the KAPA Library Quantification kit. A separate single-read 150-cycle Illumina NextSeq 550 flow cell was used to sequence each immunoSEQ 96-well plate. As for how the authors treated the data: Because the immunoSEQ output included only junctional sequences and no quality scores, the filtering could not be the same as the filtering used for full-length reads. To assign V/J genes and CDR3, sequences were annotated against IMGT germline references using PyIR, a Python wrapper for IgBLAST v1.9. Any read was removed if the V/J assignment was weak (E-value above 1e-6), the CDR3 was missing, or the read contained stop codons, out-of-frame junctions, or ambiguous translated residues. V3J clonotypes were defined as sequences sharing an identical inferred V gene, J gene, and CDR3 amino acid sequence. To compute the percentage overlap between repertoires, the number of shared unique clonotypes was divided by the size of the smaller repertoire. Repertoire richness was assessed with RTK rarefaction, the Chao1 estimator, and Recon v2.1 estimates of unobserved clonotypes. Generation probabilities for all TCRbeta clonotypes obtained by the gDNA method from a few donors were computed using OLGA. This is the immuneACCESS table as TCRdb keeps it, with only in-frame sequences that have V and J called. A part of the clones is gone; compared with another copy, unresolved V genes explain less than half, and the rest is unexplained. That table is the source of V, J and clone size, and D and trimming were worked out from the DNA. This sample comprises some 2.3 million clones, approximately 95% of them detected only once. The top ten clones comprise 0.35% to 0.45% of the sample.

The receptor was isolated from a young man in good health. Some clones in this sample may be carry-over from other donors' samples. The chain uses TRBV28 and TRBJ2-1; 8 central nucleotides agree with TRBD2. The sequenced sample was naive CD4+ T cells from PBMCs. The intended sense of this specimen's cell subset or site label: CD45RA+ positively selected. Read as DNA, the sequence is TGTGCCAGCAGCTCTCCGGGGGGGACTAGGGACAATGAGCAGTTCTTC. Translated, this gives CASSSPGGTRDNEQFF.